Each of the 22 T cell receptor beta chains below was sequenced from the same sample in a study of blood T cell repertoires in COVID-19 (TCRdb year 2020). The method behind the library was the immunoSEQ multiplex PCR assay. As stored in TCRdb, this immuneACCESS dataset retains in-frame rearrangements with V and J assigned. A fraction of the clones does not appear; measured against another copy, unresolved V genes explain less than half of the discrepancy, and the remainder lacks a known reason. Present in this sample are roughly 160,000 clones, roughly 82% of which were seen just once. Roughly 11% of the sample belongs to the ten largest clones. Sample: PBMCs or T cells enriched from blood (not recorded which). Source of these receptors: a man aged 45-60 years who had recovered from COVID-19.

The chain couples TRBV5-1 to TRBJ2-5; weak D call: TRBD1 (6 bases). Trimming shortened V by 0 bases and J by 6 bases, and 12 bases separated the two germline ends. This CDR3 region has 14 residues. CDR1 SGHRS and CDR2 YFSETQ come from the germline V gene. CDR3 loop: CASSLEGGTKTQYF. CDR3 sequence (DNA): TGCGCCAGCAGCTTGGAAGGGGGAACTAAGACCCAGTACTTC.

CDR3 DNA sequence: TGTGCCAGCAGTGATCAGGGTAGCTACGGCGAGCAGTACTTC. As protein: CASSDQGSYGEQYF. The rearrangement links TRBV2 to TRBJ2-7; D possibly corresponds to TRBD1 (5 bases). The CDR3 covers 14 residues. Germline V lookup: CDR1 SNHLY, CDR2 FYNNEI. The ends were cut back, 3 bases at V and 6 bases at J, with 15 bases in the middle.

The rearrangement joins TRBV27 to TRBJ2-1, with D maybe TRBD2 (5 bases). The CDR3 extends over 15 amino acids. V shed 2 bases and J shed 8 bases, with 16 bases lying between them. CDR1 and CDR2 from the germline V gene are MNHEY and SMNVEV (reference sequence). CDR3 nucleotide sequence: TGTGCCAGCAGTTTAAGTAAGGGAGCGGTCGATGAGCAGTTCTTC. Residues: CASSLSKGAVDEQFF.

The gene calls are TRBV29-1 and TRBJ1-4; 8 nucleotides match TRBD1. Germline CDR1 reads SQVTM; CDR2 reads ANQGSEA. The CDR3 has 15 amino acids. The J segment lost 7 bases and the V segment lost 1 base, leaving 8 bases of the junction unmatched. The chain's CDR3 is CSVEGAGGRGEKLFF. The DNA for the CDR3 is TGCAGCGTTGAAGGGGCAGGGGGCCGGGGTGAAAAACTGTTTTTT. The whole variable domain, filled in from reference TRBV29-1 and TRBJ1-4, reads SAVISQKPSRDICQRGTSLTIQCQVDSQVTMMFWYRQQPGQSLTLIATANQGSEATYESGFVIDKFPISRPNLTFSTLTVSNMSPEDSSIYLCSVEGAGGRGEKLFFGSGTQLSVL.

This chain connects TRBV3-1 (or the pseudogene TRBV3-2) to TRBJ2-5; 9 bases match TRBD2. The length of the CDR3 is 16 residues. CDR1 is LGHDT, CDR2 YNNKEL, per germline (reference sequence). V lost 3 bases to trimming and J lost 1 base; unmatched junction nucleotides: 6. CDR3 loop: CASSQVSSGVQETQYF. The CDR3 coding sequence is TGTGCCAGCAGCCAGGTTTCTAGCGGGGTCCAAGAGACCCAGTACTTC.

V gene TRBV18 combines with J gene TRBJ1-2; the D gene is possibly TRBD1 (5 bases). V gave up 3 bases and J gave up 4 bases, with 12 bases separating them. The CDR3 runs to 14 residues. Germline V gene lookup returns CDR1 KGHSH and CDR2 LQKENI. The CDR3 is CASSPGSGSYGYTF. The CDR3 bases are TGTGCCAGCTCACCCGGGTCAGGGTCCTATGGCTACACCTTC.

The chain uses TRBV28 and TRBJ2-5; perhaps TRBD1 as D (6 bases). V lost 3 bases to trimming and J lost 4 bases, with 15 bases between them. The germline gives CDR1 MDHEN, CDR2 SYDVKM. The CDR3 sequence is 15 residues long. The CDR3 protein is CASSFPGVMGETQYF. The CDR3 coding sequence is TGTGCCAGCAGTTTCCCAGGGGTTATGGGAGAGACCCAGTACTTC.

This chain joins TRBV5-1 and TRBJ1-1; the match to TRBD1 covers 9 bases. Germline lookup yields CDR1 SGHRS and CDR2 YFSETQ. V dropped 3 bases and J dropped 6; count of bases not matched to a gene: 3. This CDR3 contains 13 residues. The CDR3 DNA reads TGCGCCAGCAGCTCCGGGACAGGGTCTGAAGCTTTCTTT. Translation: CASSSGTGSEAFF. The variable domain in full, with the rest retrieved from reference TRBV5-1 and TRBJ1-1, is KAGVTQTPRYLIKTRGQQVTLSCSPISGHRSVSWYQQTPGQGLQFLFEYFSETQRNKGNFPGRFSGRQFSNSRSEMNVSTLELGDSALYLCASSSGTGSEAFFGQGTRLTVV.

This rearrangement joins TRBV7-3 to TRBJ2-1; possible D gene TRBD1, 5 bases. The CDR3 runs to 14 residues. The germline gives CDR1 SGHTA, CDR2 FQGTGA. The germline V and J ends were trimmed by 2 bases and 15 bases, with 20 bases remaining between them. The CDR3 loop is CASSLAGGATSLFF. DNA of the CDR3: TGTGCCAGCAGCTTAGCAGGTGGGGCCACCTCGTTGTTCTTC.

This clone came up a few times. The chain uses TRBV11-2 and TRBJ2-7; 7 bases line up with TRBD1. The germline V gene has CDR1 SGHAT and CDR2 FQNNGV. The ends lost 2 bases at V and 2 bases at J; junction bases unmatched: 9. The CDR3 runs 16 residues. The DNA of the CDR3 is TGTGCCAGCAGCTTATCATCCAGGGGGAAACCCTACGAGCAGTACTTC. Translation gives CASSLSSRGKPYEQYF.

The CDR3 DNA follows: TGTGCCAGCAGCTTAAGACAGTCCACTGAAGCTTTCTTT. Translated, it gives CASSLRQSTEAFF. The chain recombines TRBV11-2 with TRBJ1-1; weak D call: TRBD1 (5 bases). The length of the CDR3 is 13 residues. The V and J ends lost 2 bases and 4 bases respectively, with 8 bases between them. CDR1 is SGHAT and CDR2 is FQNNGV in the germline V gene.

This chain connects TRBV7-3 to TRBJ2-1; 9 nucleotides align to TRBD2. The CDR3 has 15 residues. Germline assignment: CDR1 SGHTA and CDR2 FQGTGA. The junction had 5 bases not matched to a gene; V was cut back by 1 base and J by 7 bases. In nucleotides, the CDR3 is TGTGCCAGCAGCTTAAGGGTAGCGGGGGTGAATGAGCAGTTCTTC. Protein: CASSLRVAGVNEQFF. Based on the CDR3 plus reference TRBV7-3 and TRBJ2-1, the full variable domain is GAGVSQTPSNKVTEKGKYVELRCDPISGHTALYWYRQSLGQGPEFLIYFQGTGAADDSGLPNDRFFAVRPEGSVSTLKIQRTERGDSAVYLCASSLRVAGVNEQFFGPGTRLTVL.

V and J are TRBV3-1 (or the pseudogene TRBV3-2) and TRBJ2-7; TRBD1 agrees at 7 bases. V lost 4 bases and J lost 3; bases outside the gene matches: 15. This CDR3 region has 17 residues. Germline V gene sequence: CDR1 LGHDT, CDR2 YNNKEL (reference sequence). The CDR3 DNA reads as TGTGCCAGCAGCCCTGGACAGGTGGGATTGCCAAGCTACGAGCAGTACTTC. It yields the protein CASSPGQVGLPSYEQYF.

The rearrangement uses TRBV4-1 and TRBJ1-1; D might be TRBD1 (6 bases). The CDR3 has 16 residues. Germline CDR1 reads MGHRA; CDR2 reads YSYEKL. V was shortened by 5 bases and J by 1 base, with 17 bases between the two germline ends. CDR3 region: CASSSLVRGSNTEAFF. The CDR3 DNA sequence: TGCGCCAGCAGCTCTCTCGTCAGGGGTTCGAACACTGAAGCTTTCTTT.

The rearrangement joins TRBV18 to TRBJ2-1; 14 positions agree with TRBD2. The germline V gene encodes CDR1 KGHSH and CDR2 LQKENI. The CDR3 is made up of 16 amino acids. The V gene end was trimmed by 0 bases and the J gene end by 10 bases; junction bases not matched to a gene: 5. As DNA, the CDR3 is TGTGCCAGCTCACCACCCGGGACTAGCGGGAGAAGCGAGCAGTTCTTC. It specifies CASSPPGTSGRSEQFF.

J is TRBJ1-1 and V is TRBV3-1 (or the pseudogene TRBV3-2); D is possibly TRBD1 (6 bases). Looked up from germline, CDR1 is LGHDT and CDR2 is YNNKEL (reference sequence). The V and J ends lost 4 bases and 2 bases respectively, with 17 bases between them. This CDR3 has 16 residues. For the CDR3, the DNA is TGTGCCAGCAGCCCACGAGGGGGTGGCCGAAACACTGAAGCTTTCTTT. Its protein is CASSPRGGGRNTEAFF.

The chain couples TRBV6-5 to TRBJ1-1; possible D gene TRBD1, 5 bases. CDR1 and CDR2 from the germline V gene are MNHEY and SVGAGI. Trimming removed 7 bases at V and 4 bases at J, with 7 bases between. There are 11 residues in the CDR3. The CDR3 region is CASIRGTEAFF. DNA of the CDR3: TGTGCCAGCATAAGGGGCACTGAAGCTTTCTTT.

This clone was counted between two and nine times. The chain carries TRBV7-2 and TRBJ2-7; TRBD2 matches at 9 bases. With V trimmed by 5 bases and J by 6 bases, 5 bases remained unmatched. Germline V gene sequence: CDR1 SGHTA, CDR2 FQGNSA. The CDR3 loop spans 13 amino acids. CDR3 in amino acids: CASSRGLAAEQYF. CDR3 coding DNA: TGTGCCAGCAGCAGGGGACTAGCAGCCGAGCAGTACTTC. Complete variable domain (other parts from reference TRBV7-2 and TRBJ2-7): GAGVSQSPSNKVTEKGKDVELRCDPISGHTALYWYRQSLGQGLEFLIYFQGNSAPDKSGLPSDRFSAERTGGSVSTLTIQRTQQEDSAVYLCASSRGLAAEQYFGPGTRLTVT.

The chain couples TRBV7-9 to TRBJ1-3, with D unresolved. The germline V and J ends were trimmed by 1 base and 8 bases, with 18 bases remaining between them. This CDR3 comprises 16 residues. Germline CDR1 reads SEHNR; CDR2 reads FQNEAQ (reference sequence). CDR3 region: CASSLGRTETVDTIYF. CDR3 nucleotide sequence: TGTGCCAGCAGCTTAGGGCGTACGGAGACGGTGGACACCATATATTTT.

This rearrangement joins TRBV20-1 to TRBJ2-1, with D tentatively TRBD1 (6 bases). Trimming removed 6 bases from V and 14 bases from J, with 14 bases in between. There are 10 residues in the CDR3. In germline, CDR1 is DFQATT, CDR2 SNEGSKA (reference sequence). This chain's CDR3 is CSAHDRLEFF. Here the CDR3 DNA reads TGCAGTGCGCATGACAGGTTGGAGTTCTTC.

The chain recombines TRBV7-2 with TRBJ2-7; tentative D call: TRBD1 (5 bases). The CDR3 has 15 residues. The V gene lost 0 bases and the J gene lost 3 bases, with 12 bases spanning the gap. CDR1 SGHTA and CDR2 FQGNSA come from the germline V gene. CDR3 sequence: CASSLAGAGNYEQYF. Written as DNA, the CDR3 is TGTGCCAGCAGCTTAGCTGGCGCAGGGAACTACGAGCAGTACTTC.

Regarding this clone: One end of the junction varies from germline; a read error may be responsible. The rearrangement uses TRBV7-6 and TRBJ2-5; TRBD2 is a possible D gene (5 bases). The V gene's germline CDR1 is SGHVS and CDR2 FNYEAQ. The CDR3 consists of 13 residues. CDR3 sequence: CASRPSGNGPPDF. The CDR3 DNA reads TGTGCCAGCAGACCCTCGGGGAACGGACCCCCCGACTTC. The full variable domain, its missing parts supplied by reference TRBV7-6 and TRBJ2-5, is GAGVSQSPRYKVTKRGQDVALRCDPISGHVSLYWYRQALGQGPEFLTYFNYEAQQDKSGLPNDRFSAERPEGSISTLTIQRTEQRDSAMYRCASRPSGNGPPDFGPGTRLLVL.